This TCR beta chain originates from a study of cytomegalovirus exposure and HLA in healthy donors. As for the study in general: According to later analysis, the same platform produced the roughly 120 validation and approximately 700 first-cohort repertoires.

Overall study results and limits: For cytomegalovirus status, the classifier reportedly gave diagnoses with high specificity and sensitivity. In vitro assays verified that three CMV-associated chains recognized CMV antigens specifically.

In its sample, this clone was seen once. Its antigen is unidentified. The CDR3 runs 14 residues. CDR1 MNHEY and CDR2 SMNVEV come from the germline V gene (reference sequence). The ends were cut back, 6 bases at V and 3 bases at J, with 15 bases in the middle. Sequenced by immunoSEQ multiplex PCR; TCRdb stores in-frame clones only, minus some. The table shows approximately 220,000 clones, with 65% to 85% occurring only once. The specimen sequenced was PBMCs. The TCR sequence derives from a woman in her thirties in good health and CMV-seropositive. The chain joins TRBV27 to TRBJ2-7; a weak D match, TRBD2 (6 bases). CDR3 amino acids: CASSPLGLFYEQYF. In DNA form, the CDR3 reads TGTGCCAGCAGCCCGTTGGGACTCTTCTACGAGCAGTACTTC.